Ten or more counts support the clone carrying this TCR beta chain. Its specificity is not known. The data were obtained in a study of molecular identifiers for immune sequencing clone quantification. Study outcomes and limitations: Clones of above 20 RNA copies carried over 97% of effector molecules; in naive cells they carried under 1%.

TCR libraries were built in bulk with a published protocol and specific TCR primers. In TCRdb, the PCR reads were re-called with MiXCR into one record per CDR3 protein. The profile shows around 25,000 distinct CDR3 sequences, under 20% of them singletons. The CDR3 loop spans 17 amino acids. V was trimmed by 4 bases and J by 4 bases, leaving 21 bases between them. Germline loops: CDR1 SEHNR, CDR2 FQNEAQ (reference sequence). The clonotype originates from a human donor in good health. Some libraries in this study had Jurkat cell RNA spiked in. V is TRBV7-9 and J is TRBJ2-3; D may be TRBD2 (5 bases). Sequenced: naive CD8+ T cells from blood, with Jurkat cell RNA spiked in. Regarding subset: FACS-sorted CD8+CD4-CCR7+CD45RA+ naive T cells. CDR3 nucleotides: TGTGCCAGCAGCTCCGCTCTCCCACACAACGGGGCAGATACGCAGTATTTT. Protein: CASSSALPHNGADTQYF.